Presented here are 28 T cell receptor beta chains from one specimen sequenced in a study of long-term antiretroviral therapy in people with HIV. Researchers report immunoSEQ v3.0 was run at survey level. Profiled with immunoSEQ multiplex PCR; TCRdb holds only in-frame clones, not every one. The sample holds 7,200 or so clones, less than 80% seen once. The input for sequencing was unsorted PBMCs, taken 0.1 years before starting antiretroviral therapy. The receptors shown here come from a man aged 18-30 years with HIV.

The V call is TRBV18, the J call TRBJ1-5, with D tentatively TRBD1 (6 bases). The V end lost 4 bases, the J end lost 2 bases, and 12 bases lay between the germline ends. Germline V CDR1 and CDR2: KGHSH, LQKENI. CDR3 length: 15 residues. The CDR3 sequence: CASSQVQGGNQPQHF. For the CDR3, the DNA is TGTGCCAGCTCACAGGTACAGGGAGGCAATCAGCCCCAGCATTTT.

The chain combines TRBV5-1 with TRBJ1-2; 7 nucleotides line up with TRBD1. V shed 4 bases and J 4 bases; nucleotides not matched to a gene: 10. The CDR3 consists of 15 residues. Germline V CDR1 and CDR2: SGHRS, YFSETQ. The CDR3, as DNA: TGCGCCAGCAGCCGACTGATTGGGACAGTCTATGGCTACACCTTC. This sequence encodes CASSRLIGTVYGYTF.

The chain employs TRBV6-5 and TRBJ2-7, with D uncertain. The germline CDR1 and CDR2 sequences are MNHEY and SVGAGI. This CDR3 is built from 13 residues. Trimming removed 6 bases at V and 6 bases at J, with 15 bases between. The CDR3 spells CASSHGPSGEQYF. The CDR3 DNA reads as TGTGCCAGCAGCCACGGACCCTCGGGCGAGCAGTACTTC.

The CDR3 is CASSLGGLGGYTF. The CDR3 nucleotides read TGCGCCAGCAGCTTGGGAGGCTTGGGTGGCTACACCTTC. V and J are TRBV5-1 and TRBJ1-2; D is unresolved. V dropped 0 bases and J dropped 7 bases, with 10 bases sitting between them. The CDR3 loop spans 13 amino acids. Germline assignment: CDR1 SGHRS and CDR2 YFSETQ. The entire variable domain, with the rest obtained from reference TRBV5-1 and TRBJ1-2, is as follows: KAGVTQTPRYLIKTRGQQVTLSCSPISGHRSVSWYQQTPGQGLQFLFEYFSETQRNKGNFPGRFSGRQFSNSRSEMNVSTLELGDSALYLCASSLGGLGGYTFGSGTRLTVV.

This clone was counted between two and nine times. The rearrangement joins TRBV15 to TRBJ2-3, with unresolved D. The germline gives CDR1 LNHNV, CDR2 YYDKDF (reference sequence). V lost 5 bases to trimming and J lost 1 base, with 7 bases between them. The CDR3 contains 13 residues. CDR3 amino acids: CATSPGRTDTQYF. CDR3 nucleotide sequence: TGTGCCACCAGCCCGGGCCGCACAGATACGCAGTATTTT. The full variable domain, its missing parts supplied by reference TRBV15 and TRBJ2-3, is DAMVIQNPRYQVTQFGKPVTLSCSQTLNHNVMYWYQQKSSQAPKLLFHYYDKDFNNEADTPDNFQSRRPNTSFCFLDIRSPGLGDTAMYLCATSPGRTDTQYFGPGTRLTVL.

The chain couples TRBV11-2 to TRBJ2-7, with D unresolved. Trimming stripped 5 bases from V and 4 bases from J, with 24 bases between. The CDR3 totals 17 residues. CDR1 is SGHAT and CDR2 is FQNNGV in the germline V gene. The CDR3 DNA follows: TGTGCCAGCAGCACCCCTAACACCTTGACCTCTCCTTACGAGCAGTACTTC. This sequence encodes CASSTPNTLTSPYEQYF.

This clone showed up just a few times. The V and J genes are TRBV10-3 and TRBJ1-1; no definite D call. Germline V gene data show CDR1 as ENHRY and CDR2 as SYGVKD. V was pared by 8 bases and J by 1 base, with 5 bases between. This CDR3 comprises 11 residues. CDR3 in amino acids: CAIGRNTEAFF. In DNA, the CDR3 is TGTGCCATCGGAAGGAACACTGAAGCTTTCTTT.

This rearrangement joins TRBV5-6 to TRBJ1-1; D is uncertain. The ends were cut back, 3 bases at V and 0 bases at J, with 9 bases in the middle. Germline V gene sequence: CDR1 SGHDT, CDR2 YYEEEE. The CDR3 contains 14 residues. CDR3 DNA sequence: TGTGCCAGCAGCTCCGATCTGATGAACACTGAAGCTTTCTTT. Encoded protein: CASSSDLMNTEAFF.

This rearrangement joins TRBV7-3 to TRBJ1-6; 8 nucleotides line up with TRBD1. The CDR3 covers 16 residues. The V gene's germline CDR1 is SGHTA and CDR2 FQGTGA. Losses at the gene ends were 1 base for V and 5 bases for J; bases not matched to a gene: 4. For the CDR3, the DNA is TGTGCCAGCAGCTTAAGTGTGGGACAGGATAATTCACCCCTCCACTTT. It specifies CASSLSVGQDNSPLHF.

This clone was seen a single time. CDR3 DNA sequence: TGTGCCAGTAGTCCTCAGGTGACCTCTGGGGCCAACGTCCTGACTTTC. The encoded protein is CASSPQVTSGANVLTF. The J gene is TRBJ2-6, the V gene TRBV19; no reliable D call. The germline CDR1 and CDR2 sequences are LNHDA and SQIVND (reference sequence). The CDR3 loop spans 16 amino acids. Trimming removed 5 bases from V and 0 bases from J, with 11 bases in between.

V usage is TRBV6-5 and J usage is TRBJ1-4, with a tentative D call TRBD1 (6 bases). Between the trimmed V and J ends, which lost 7 bases and 7 bases, there was a span of 19 bases. The CDR3 extends over 15 amino acids. The germline V gene has CDR1 MNHEY and CDR2 SVGAGI. CDR3: CASTLAAGAGEKLFF. CDR3 nucleotides: TGTGCCAGCACCCTTGCCGCGGGGGCGGGTGAAAAACTGTTTTTT.

The rearrangement uses TRBV9 and TRBJ1-4; the D gene is possibly TRBD1 (6 bases). Looked up from germline, CDR1 is SGDLS and CDR2 is YYNGEE. The V end lost 5 bases, the J end lost 6 bases, and 20 bases lay between the germline ends. The CDR3 consists of 16 residues. CDR3 region: CASSGGGGPGDEKLFF. In DNA, the CDR3 is TGTGCCAGCAGTGGAGGGGGGGGCCCTGGGGATGAAAAACTGTTTTTT.

This clone was picked up a small number of times. The V gene is TRBV7-8, the J gene TRBJ2-7, with D unresolved. The CDR3 totals 13 residues. V was shortened by 2 bases and J by 3 bases, with 8 bases between the two germline ends. In germline, CDR1 is SGHVS, CDR2 FQNEAQ. Written as DNA, the CDR3 is TGTGCCAGCAGCTTATTCGGCAGCTACGAGCAGTACGTC. It is translated as CASSLFGSYEQYV.

The V and J genes are TRBV20-1 and TRBJ1-5; D is ambiguous. The CDR3 runs to 11 residues. V was trimmed by 3 bases and J by 7 bases, leaving 7 bases between them. Per germline, CDR1 DFQATT and CDR2 SNEGSKA (reference sequence). The CDR3 region has the DNA TGCAGTGCTAGTGTTAGCCAGCCCCAGCATTTT. Its protein is CSASVSQPQHF.

The gene calls are TRBV25-1 and TRBJ2-2; D is undetermined. V was clipped by 3 bases and J by 7 bases, with 6 bases between them. The CDR3 runs 12 residues. Per germline, CDR1 MGHDK and CDR2 SYGVNS. CDR3 DNA sequence: TGTGCCAGCAGTGATTATGTCGGGGAGCTGTTTTTT. This codes for CASSDYVGELFF. The entire variable domain, with the rest obtained from reference TRBV25-1 and TRBJ2-2, is as follows: EADIYQTPRYLVIGTGKKITLECSQTMGHDKMYWYQQDPGMELHLIHYSYGVNSTEKGDLSSESTVSRIRTEHFPLTLESARPSHTSQYLCASSDYVGELFFGEGSRLTVL.

This clone came up a few times. The chain recombines TRBV2 with TRBJ1-5; TRBD1 might be the D (5 bases). Per the germline V gene, CDR1 is SNHLY and CDR2 is FYNNEI. This CDR3 is built from 13 residues. Trimming took off 3 bases at V and 10 bases at J, with 13 bases between the two ends. The CDR3 nucleotides read TGTGCCAGCAGTGACCGGGCCACAGGACCCCAGCATTTT. Encoded protein: CASSDRATGPQHF.

This clone rates as medium-sized. V gene TRBV28 combines with J gene TRBJ1-5, with 7 bases aligning to TRBD1. This CDR3 has 15 amino acids. Germline CDR1 reads MDHEN; CDR2 reads SYDVKM. With 5 bases clipped from V and 7 bases from J, the junction kept 11 bases outside the gene matches. The CDR3 DNA reads TGTGCCAGCAGTACTCCGGACAGGTTTAACCAGCCCCAGCATTTT. It translates to CASSTPDRFNQPQHF.

This chain connects TRBV7-3 to TRBJ2-2; 8 nucleotides line up with TRBD1. This CDR3 contains 14 residues. In germline, CDR1 is SGHTA, CDR2 FQGTGA. The ends lost 5 bases at V and 7 bases at J; junction bases unmatched: 6. CDR3 DNA: TGTGCCAGCAGCCTCGACAGGGGCGGCGGGGAGCTGTTTTTT. This gives the protein CASSLDRGGGELFF.

The CDR3 bases are TGTGCCAGCTCCGTCCTTAGCGGGGGGCAAGAGACCCAGTACTTC. Its translation is CASSVLSGGQETQYF. The genes are TRBV27 and TRBJ2-5, with TRBD2 matching over 10 bases. After removal of 8 bases from V and 2 bases from J, the junction contained 8 bases not matched to a gene. From germline, CDR1 is MNHEY and CDR2 SMNVEV (reference sequence). This CDR3 is built from 15 residues.

The chain uses TRBV14 and TRBJ2-2; TRBD2 matches 13 bases. V lost 4 bases, J lost 4 bases, and 3 bases stayed unmatched. The CDR3 totals 16 residues. The germline V gene encodes CDR1 SGHDN and CDR2 FVKESK. CDR3 DNA sequence: TGTGCCAGCAGCCTCGGACTAGCGGGGGCCACCGGGGAGCTGTTTTTT. It encodes CASSLGLAGATGELFF. Looking up the rest from reference TRBV14 and TRBJ2-2 gives the full variable domain: EAGVTQFPSHSVIEKGQTVTLRCDPISGHDNLYWYRRVMGKEIKFLLHFVKESKQDESGMPNNRFLAERTGGTYSTLKVQPAELEDSGVYFCASSLGLAGATGELFFGEGSRLTVL.

This chain uses TRBV5-4 with TRBJ1-1, with TRBD1 matching over 8 bases. Germline trimming cut 3 bases from V and 1 base from J; bases unmatched to any gene: 8. This CDR3 contains 16 residues. Germline CDR1 is SGHNT and CDR2 is YYREEE (reference sequence). The CDR3 region is CASSSSPDRENTEAFF. The CDR3 coding sequence is TGTGCCAGCAGCTCCTCCCCGGACAGGGAGAACACTGAAGCTTTCTTT.

V is TRBV4-2 and J is TRBJ1-1; 9 bases are a match to TRBD1. J was trimmed by 4 bases and V by 4 bases; bases with no gene match: 4. Germline CDR1 reads LGHNA; CDR2 reads YNFKEQ. The CDR3 loop spans 14 amino acids. CDR3 coding DNA: TGTGCCAGCAGCCTCCTGACAGGGGGCACTGAAGCTTTCTTT. Translated, it gives CASSLLTGGTEAFF.

The chain links TRBV5-1 to TRBJ2-3; unclear D gene. Trimming removed 0 bases at V and 2 bases at J, with 7 bases between. This CDR3 region has 14 residues. Germline-derived CDR1 and CDR2 are SGHRS and YFSETQ. In DNA, the CDR3 is TGCGCCAGCAGCTTGGACGGGTCCACAGATACGCAGTATTTT. This gives the protein CASSLDGSTDTQYF.

J is TRBJ2-2 and V is TRBV5-6; possible D gene TRBD1, 6 bases. V lost 4 bases to trimming and J lost 1 base, with 11 bases between them. This CDR3 has 15 residues. The germline V gene has CDR1 SGHDT and CDR2 YYEEEE. CDR3 amino acids: CASSATGQNTGELFF. The CDR3, as DNA: TGTGCCAGCAGCGCCACGGGACAGAACACCGGGGAGCTGTTTTTT.

The chain links TRBV11-2 to TRBJ2-7; the match to TRBD2 covers 12 bases. CDR1 SGHAT and CDR2 FQNNGV come from the germline V gene. This CDR3 is built from 15 residues. Trimming at V came to 4 bases and at J to 2 bases, leaving 3 bases not matched to a gene. DNA for the CDR3: TGTGCCAGCAGCTCAGGACTAGCGGGGCCCTACGAGCAGTACTTC. Translating gives CASSSGLAGPYEQYF.

This clone came up once. V gene TRBV11-2 combines with J gene TRBJ2-5; perhaps TRBD1 as D (6 bases). CDR3 size: 15 residues. Looked up from germline, CDR1 is SGHAT and CDR2 is FQNNGV. Trimming shortened V by 5 bases and J by 0 bases, and 13 bases separated the two germline ends. The CDR3 protein is CASSPQGFNQETQYF. For the CDR3, the DNA is TGTGCCAGCAGCCCACAGGGTTTTAACCAAGAGACCCAGTACTTC.

The chain uses TRBV6-1 and TRBJ2-2; D perhaps matches TRBD2 (6 bases). This CDR3 is 15 amino acids long. Germline CDR1 and CDR2: MNHNS and SASEGT. The V end lost 4 bases, the J end lost 0 bases, and 9 bases lay between the germline ends. As DNA, the CDR3 is TGTGCCAGCAGTGGCGGGACCACGAACACCGGGGAGCTGTTTTTT. It is translated as CASSGGTTNTGELFF.

This clone was observed once. The chain uses TRBV5-1 and TRBJ2-4, with D unresolved. CDR3 size: 14 residues. Germline V CDR1 and CDR2: SGHRS, YFSETQ. Trimming left V 4 bases short and J 0 bases short, with 8 bases between. CDR3 sequence reads: CASSQSLAKNIQYF. CDR3 coding DNA: TGCGCCAGCAGCCAGTCACTAGCCAAAAACATTCAGTACTTC.